The rows below give T cell receptor beta chains drawn from one sample of a study of PD-1 blockade in classical Hodgkin lymphoma. The repertoire was sequenced with immunoSEQ multiplex PCR; TCRdb's copy has only in-frame clones and lacks some. The table includes 20,000 or so clones, approximately 90% detected once. Specimen: peripheral blood mononuclear cells (PBMCs), collected before the fourth cycle of nivolumab. The receptors derive from a human donor with classical Hodgkin lymphoma. Each CDR3 is given with its conserved first and last residue. A D gene is named only where the DNA matches it firmly. Clone size is not always given. Where it is, it says once, few, many or a class for expanded clones.

TRBJ2-2 | TRBV2 | once | NA | CASSEVRVAPTGELFF | TGTGCCAGCAGTGAGGTGAGGGTAGCCCCCACCGGGGAGCTGTTTTTT
TRBJ1-5 | TRBV6-1 | NA | NA | CASSDWQPQHF | TGTGCCAGCAGTGACTGGCAGCCCCAGCATTTT
TRBJ1-1 | TRBV6-6 | NA | NA | CASSYGVGTEAFF | TGTGCCAGCAGTTACGGGGTTGGTACTGAAGCTTTCTTT
TRBJ1-1 | TRBV7-9 | NA | NA | CASSLAGSAEAFF | TGTGCCAGCAGCTTAGCGGGGAGCGCAGAAGCTTTCTTT
TRBJ2-2 | TRBV11-2 | few | TRBD2 | CASSLGLRRDRGGAGELFF | TGTGCCAGCAGCTTAGGATTAAGAAGGGATCGCGGGGGAGCCGGGGAGCTGTTTTTT
TRBJ2-1 | TRBV6-1 | NA | NA | CASSELGYDEQFF | TGTGCCAGCAGTGAATTGGGATACGATGAGCAGTTCTTC
TRBJ2-5 | TRBV7-9 | NA | NA | CASSRDRGRGAQETQYF | TGTGCCAGCAGCCGCGACCGGGGCAGGGGGGCCCAAGAGACCCAGTACTTC
TRBJ2-7 | TRBV7-8 | NA | NA | CASSFSGNSGAYEQYF | TGTGCCAGCAGCTTTTCGGGTAATAGCGGAGCCTACGAGCAGTACTTC
TRBJ2-5 | TRBV9 | NA | TRBD2 | CASSPRTSGMETQYF | TGTGCCAGCAGCCCGCGGACTAGCGGGATGGAGACCCAGTACTTC
TRBJ2-1 | TRBV9 | NA | TRBD1 | CASSVGGTANEQFF | TGTGCCAGCAGCGTAGGGGGGACAGCTAATGAGCAGTTCTTC
TRBJ2-3 | TRBV5-4 | NA | NA | CASSPDRFRTDTQYF | TGTGCCAGCAGTCCAGACAGGTTCCGAACAGATACGCAGTATTTT
TRBJ1-1 | TRBV11-2 | NA | NA | CASSLDEWGAGNTEAFF | TGTGCCAGCAGCTTAGATGAATGGGGGGCGGGGAACACTGAAGCTTTCTTT
TRBJ1-2 | TRBV5-5 | once | NA | CASSFFRGDGYTF | TGTGCCAGCAGCTTTTTTAGAGGGGATGGCTACACCTTC
TRBJ2-7 | TRBV19 | NA | TRBD2 | CASSGTSGIYF | TGTGCCAGTAGTGGGACTAGCGGGATCTACTTC
TRBJ2-7 | TRBV5-1 | NA | NA | CASSRLLDSYEQYF | TGCGCCAGCAGCCGGCTACTTGACTCCTACGAGCAGTACTTC
TRBJ2-5 | TRBV10-2 | NA | NA | CASSESGVQETQYF | TGCGCCAGCAGTGAGTCCGGGGTGCAAGAGACCCAGTACTTC
TRBJ1-1 | TRBV7-3 | NA | NA | CASSEQGNTEAFF | TGTGCCAGCAGTGAACAGGGGAACACTGAAGCTTTCTTT
TRBJ2-1 | TRBV21-1 | NA | NA | CASSKALPGVRYNEQFF | TGTGCCAGCAGCAAAGCGCTTCCGGGGGTAAGATACAATGAGCAGTTCTTC
TRBJ2-7 | TRBV15 | NA | TRBD2 | CATSSRTSDEVEQYF | TGTGCCACCAGCTCCCGGACTAGTGATGAGGTCGAGCAGTACTTC
TRBJ1-5 | TRBV29-1 | NA | NA | CSVGQSNQPQHF | TGCAGCGTTGGTCAAAGCAATCAGCCCCAGCATTTT
TRBJ2-7 | TRBV27 | NA | TRBD2 | CASSPTSGSWYEQYF | TGTGCCAGCAGTCCAACTAGCGGGAGTTGGTACGAGCAGTACTTC
TRBJ1-2 | TRBV27 | NA | NA | CASSLVVRRNYGYTF | TGTGCCAGCAGTTTAGTAGTCAGGAGGAACTATGGCTACACCTTC
TRBJ1-5 | TRBV6-6 | NA | TRBD1 | CASKQGGQPQHF | TGTGCCAGCAAACAGGGGGGCCAGCCCCAGCATTTT
TRBJ2-2 | TRBV7-3 | once | TRBD1 | CASSPQGASIGELFF | TGTGCCAGCAGCCCGCAGGGGGCTTCAATCGGGGAGCTGTTTTTT
TRBJ2-3 | TRBV7-9 | NA | NA | CASSTTSGSGTQYF | TGTGCCAGCAGCACTACCTCCGGATCTGGTACGCAGTATTTT
TRBJ1-1 | TRBV6-5 | NA | NA | CASAFPEEGGAFF | TGTGCCAGCGCATTTCCTGAAGAGGGTGGTGCTTTCTTT
TRBJ2-1 | TRBV27 | NA | NA | CASRRGDSYNEQFF | TGTGCCAGCAGACGAGGGGACTCCTACAATGAGCAGTTCTTC
TRBJ2-3 | TRBV7-9 | NA | NA | CASSPLSSTDTQYF | TGTGCCAGCAGCCCTCTTTCTAGCACAGATACGCAGTATTTT
TRBJ2-1 | TRBV5-1 | NA | TRBD1 | CASSSGTGNNEQFF | TGCGCCAGCAGCTCCGGGACAGGGAACAATGAGCAGTTCTTC
TRBJ1-2 | TRBV27 | NA | NA | CASSPHPDNLDYGYTF | TGTGCCAGCAGTCCACACCCCGACAACCTGGACTATGGCTACACCTTC
TRBJ1-1 | TRBV25-1 | medium-sized | NA | CASSEDGEGPNTEAFF | TGTGCCAGCAGTGAGGATGGGGAGGGGCCGAACACTGAAGCTTTCTTT
TRBJ2-1 | TRBV7-8 | NA | NA | CASSYRTAYNEQFF | TGTGCCAGCAGCTACCGGACAGCCTACAATGAGCAGTTCTTC
TRBJ2-7 | TRBV5-4 | NA | NA | CASSLTGYEQYF | TGTGCCAGCAGCTTGACGGGGTACGAGCAGTACTTC
TRBJ2-5 | TRBV21-1 | NA | NA | CASSNFALGGTPQETQYF | TGTGCCAGCAGCAATTTTGCCCTCGGCGGGACACCTCAAGAGACCCAGTACTTC